Detailed here is one TCR beta chain. Its antigen remains unidentified. The data were obtained in a study of OX40 agonist ivuxolimab in advanced cancers. Overall study findings and caveats: Individuals who were partial responders at 0.1-3.0 mg/kg had clonal expansion that ranked among the lowest.

Sequencing used immunoSEQ multiplex PCR; TCRdb keeps in-frame clones, though not all of them. The sample yields roughly 72,000 clones, around 94% seen once. The germline CDR1 and CDR2 sequences are MNHEY and SMNVEV (reference sequence). Trimming stripped 2 bases from V and 4 bases from J, with 11 bases between. This CDR3 is 14 amino acids long. The chain has TRBV27 and TRBJ1-2; D call uncertain. The clonotype was recovered from an adult with an advanced solid tumor such as melanoma, head and neck, liver or kidney cancer. The input for sequencing was CD4+ or CD8+ T cells sorted from blood, taken in a trial of the OX40 agonist ivuxolimab. The CDR3 loop is CASSLNKGFYGYTF. The CDR3 region has the DNA TGTGCCAGCAGTTTAAATAAGGGCTTCTATGGCTACACCTTC.